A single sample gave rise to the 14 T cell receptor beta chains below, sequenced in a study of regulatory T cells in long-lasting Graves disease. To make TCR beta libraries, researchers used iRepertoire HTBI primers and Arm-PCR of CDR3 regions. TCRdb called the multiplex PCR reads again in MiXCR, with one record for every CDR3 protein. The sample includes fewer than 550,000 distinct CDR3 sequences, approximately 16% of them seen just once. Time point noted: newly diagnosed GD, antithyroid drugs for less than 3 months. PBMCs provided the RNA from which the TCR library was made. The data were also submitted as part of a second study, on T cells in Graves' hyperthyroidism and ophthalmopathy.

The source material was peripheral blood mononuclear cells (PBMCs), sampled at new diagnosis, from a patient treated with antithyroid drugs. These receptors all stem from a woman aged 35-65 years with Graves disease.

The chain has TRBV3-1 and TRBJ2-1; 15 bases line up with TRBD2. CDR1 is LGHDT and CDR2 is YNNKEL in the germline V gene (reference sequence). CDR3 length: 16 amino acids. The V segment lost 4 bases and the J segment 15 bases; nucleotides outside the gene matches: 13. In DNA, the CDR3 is TGTGCCAGCAGCCCTATGACCGGGACTAGCGGGGGGCGCAGGTTCTTC. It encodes CASSPMTGTSGGRRFF.

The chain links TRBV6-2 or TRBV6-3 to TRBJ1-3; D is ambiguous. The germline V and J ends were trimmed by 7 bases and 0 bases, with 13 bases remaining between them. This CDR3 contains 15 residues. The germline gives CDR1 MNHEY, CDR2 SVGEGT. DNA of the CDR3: TGTGCCAGCAAGGAGGTTCCATTCTCTGGAAACACCATATATTTT. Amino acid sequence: CASKEVPFSGNTIYF.

CDR3 protein: CASSISVVGTGGELFF. CDR3 coding DNA: TGTGCCAGTAGTATTTCGGTGGTGGGGACAGGCGGGGAGCTGTTTTTT. The rearrangement links TRBV19 to TRBJ2-2, with TRBD1 matching 8 bases. This CDR3 region has 16 residues. Germline V gene lookup returns CDR1 LNHDA and CDR2 SQIVND (reference sequence). V was clipped by 3 bases and J by 7 bases; unmatched bases: 10.

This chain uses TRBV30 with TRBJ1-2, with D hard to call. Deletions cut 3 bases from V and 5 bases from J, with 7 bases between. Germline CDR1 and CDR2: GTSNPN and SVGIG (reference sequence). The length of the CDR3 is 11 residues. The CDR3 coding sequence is TGTGCCTGGAGGAACCGTTATGGCTACACCTTC. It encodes CAWRNRYGYTF.

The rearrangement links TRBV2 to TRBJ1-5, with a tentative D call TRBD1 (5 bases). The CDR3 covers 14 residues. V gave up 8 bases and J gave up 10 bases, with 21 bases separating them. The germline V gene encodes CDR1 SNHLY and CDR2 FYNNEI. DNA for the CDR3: TGTGCCAGCGGGTCCCCCCTCCGGGACCCTCCCCAGCATTTT. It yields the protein CASGSPLRDPPQHF.

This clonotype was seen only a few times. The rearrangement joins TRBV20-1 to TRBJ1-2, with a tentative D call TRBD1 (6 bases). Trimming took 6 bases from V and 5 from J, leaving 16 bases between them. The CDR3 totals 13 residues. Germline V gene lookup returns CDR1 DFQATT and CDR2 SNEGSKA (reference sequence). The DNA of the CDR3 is TGCAGTGCGAACACGGGGGCGAGTTATGGCTACACCTTC. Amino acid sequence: CSANTGASYGYTF.

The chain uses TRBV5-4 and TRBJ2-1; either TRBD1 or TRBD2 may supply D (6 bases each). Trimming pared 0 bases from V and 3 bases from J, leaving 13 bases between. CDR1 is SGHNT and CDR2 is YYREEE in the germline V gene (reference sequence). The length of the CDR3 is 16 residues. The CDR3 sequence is CASSLGGAGDYNEQFF. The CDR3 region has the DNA TGTGCCAGCAGCTTGGGGGGGGCCGGGGACTACAATGAGCAGTTCTTC.

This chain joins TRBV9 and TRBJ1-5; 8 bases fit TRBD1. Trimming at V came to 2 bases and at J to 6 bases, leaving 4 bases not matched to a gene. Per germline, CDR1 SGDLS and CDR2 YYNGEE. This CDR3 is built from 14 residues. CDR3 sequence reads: CASSVQGAGQPQHF. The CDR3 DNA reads TGTGCCAGCAGCGTTCAGGGGGCGGGTCAGCCCCAGCATTTT. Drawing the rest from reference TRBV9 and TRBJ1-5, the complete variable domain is DSGVTQTPKHLITATGQRVTLRCSPRSGDLSVYWYQQSLDQGLQFLIQYYNGEERAKGNILERFSAQQFPDLHSELNLSSLELGDSALYFCASSVQGAGQPQHFGDGTRLSIL.

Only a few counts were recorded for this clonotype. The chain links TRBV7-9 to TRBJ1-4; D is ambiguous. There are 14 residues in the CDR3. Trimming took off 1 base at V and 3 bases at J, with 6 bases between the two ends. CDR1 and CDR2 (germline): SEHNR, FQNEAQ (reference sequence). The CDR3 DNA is TGTGCCAGCAGCTTAGAAGGAGCTAATGAAAAACTGTTTTTT. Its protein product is CASSLEGANEKLFF.

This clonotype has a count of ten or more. CDR3 region: CASSQDPRTEGNTIYF. Here the CDR3 DNA reads TGTGCCAGCAGCCAAGATCCTCGGACAGAAGGAAACACCATATATTTT. The rearrangement uses TRBV3-1 and TRBJ1-3; D is perhaps TRBD1 (6 bases). The CDR3 has 16 amino acids. Germline V gene lookup returns CDR1 LGHDT and CDR2 YNNKEL (reference sequence). V lost 0 bases to trimming and J lost 4 bases, with 13 bases between them.

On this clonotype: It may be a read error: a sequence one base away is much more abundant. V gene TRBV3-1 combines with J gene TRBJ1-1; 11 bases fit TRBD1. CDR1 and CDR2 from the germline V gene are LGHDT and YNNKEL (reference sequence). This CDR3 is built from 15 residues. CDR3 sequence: CASSPAWTGGTGAFF. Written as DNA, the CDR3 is TGTGCCAGCAGCCCGGCGTGGACAGGGGGCACTGGAGCTTTCTTT.

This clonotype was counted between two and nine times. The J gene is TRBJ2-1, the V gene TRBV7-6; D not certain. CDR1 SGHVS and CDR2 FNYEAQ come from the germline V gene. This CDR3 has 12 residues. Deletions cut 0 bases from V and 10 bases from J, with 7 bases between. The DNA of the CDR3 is TGTGCCAGCAGCTTAGCGGAGACAGAGCAGTTCTTC. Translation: CASSLAETEQFF.

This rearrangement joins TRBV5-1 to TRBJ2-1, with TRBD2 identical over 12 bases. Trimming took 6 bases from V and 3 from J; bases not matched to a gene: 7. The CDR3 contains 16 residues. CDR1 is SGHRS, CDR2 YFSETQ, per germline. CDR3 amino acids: CASTPLAGGFYNEQFF. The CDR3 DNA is TGCGCCAGCACCCCACTAGCGGGGGGTTTCTACAATGAGCAGTTCTTC. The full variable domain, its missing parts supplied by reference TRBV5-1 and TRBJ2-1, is KAGVTQTPRYLIKTRGQQVTLSCSPISGHRSVSWYQQTPGQGLQFLFEYFSETQRNKGNFPGRFSGRQFSNSRSEMNVSTLELGDSALYLCASTPLAGGFYNEQFFGPGTRLTVL.

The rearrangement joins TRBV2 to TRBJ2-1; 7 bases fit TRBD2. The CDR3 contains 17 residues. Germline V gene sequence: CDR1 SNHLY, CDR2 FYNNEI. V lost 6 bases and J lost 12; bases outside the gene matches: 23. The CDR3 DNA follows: TGTGCCAGCAGCTCCCCTAGCGGACCATTACCCCCCGATAGGCAGTTCTTC. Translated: CASSSPSGPLPPDRQFF.